The 17 T cell receptor beta chains below were found in one sample sequenced in a study of immune cell composition in non-small cell lung cancer. Clones were sequenced by immunoSEQ multiplex PCR, and TCRdb holds only the in-frame ones, with some missing. The sample lists under 2,500 clones; approximately 81% were seen once. Input material: lung tumor tissue. These receptors were collected from a human donor with non-small cell lung cancer.

The CDR3 loop is CASSQAPSGTGDTEAFF. The CDR3, as DNA: TGCGCCAGCAGCCAAGCTCCGTCCGGGACAGGGGACACTGAAGCTTTCTTT. This chain connects TRBV4-1 to TRBJ1-1; 10 nucleotides align to TRBD1. Germline V lookup: CDR1 MGHRA, CDR2 YSYEKL. After removal of 1 base from V and 3 bases from J, the junction contained 8 bases not matched to a gene. This CDR3 spans 17 amino acids.

This chain uses TRBV5-1 with TRBJ2-7; 14 bases map to TRBD2. The germline gives CDR1 SGHRS, CDR2 YFSETQ. The CDR3 consists of 18 residues. Losses at the gene ends were 4 bases for V and 3 bases for J; bases not matched to a gene: 12. This CDR3 is CASSRGTSGRGGNYEQYF. The CDR3 nucleotides are TGCGCCAGCAGCCGTGGGACTAGCGGGAGAGGGGGGAACTACGAGCAGTACTTC. Filled out from reference TRBV5-1 and TRBJ2-7, the complete variable domain reads KAGVTQTPRYLIKTRGQQVTLSCSPISGHRSVSWYQQTPGQGLQFLFEYFSETQRNKGNFPGRFSGRQFSNSRSEMNVSTLELGDSALYLCASSRGTSGRGGNYEQYFGPGTRLTVT.

The chain carries TRBV18 and TRBJ2-2; TRBD2 matches 7 bases. Germline V gives CDR1 KGHSH, CDR2 LQKENI. V lost 1 base and J lost 1; bases outside the gene matches: 3. The CDR3 extends over 16 amino acids. The CDR3 DNA reads as TGTGCCAGCTCACCACAGGCTAGCGGGAACACCGGGGAGCTGTTTTTT. Its translation is CASSPQASGNTGELFF. The whole variable domain, remainder taken from reference TRBV18 and TRBJ2-2, is NAGVMQNPRHLVRRRGQEARLRCSPMKGHSHVYWYRQLPEEGLKFMVYLQKENIIDESGMPKERFSAEFPKEGPSILRIQQVVRGDSAAYFCASSPQASGNTGELFFGEGSRLTVL.

This clone appeared once. The chain links TRBV28 to TRBJ2-7; D possibly corresponds to TRBD1 (6 bases). The ends were cut back, 5 bases at V and 9 bases at J, with 11 bases in the middle. The CDR3 spans 11 residues. Germline V gene lookup returns CDR1 MDHEN and CDR2 SYDVKM. The CDR3 coding sequence is TGTGCCAGCAGTGCCTTGACAGGGCAGTACTTC. This translates into CASSALTGQYF.

The rearrangement joins TRBV11-2 to TRBJ2-5, with TRBD2 matching over 8 bases. Losses at the gene ends were 3 bases for V and 9 bases for J; bases not matched to a gene: 6. CDR3 length: 13 residues. Germline CDR1 reads SGHAT; CDR2 reads FQNNGV. CDR3 protein: CASSLAGGGPQYF. As DNA, the CDR3 is TGTGCCAGCAGCTTGGCGGGAGGCGGGCCCCAGTACTTC.

V gene TRBV4-3 combines with J gene TRBJ2-5; tentatively, D is TRBD1 (6 bases). Germline V CDR1 and CDR2: LGHNA, YSLEER. The V gene lost 3 bases and the J gene lost 3 bases, with 14 bases spanning the gap. The CDR3 consists of 15 residues. CDR3 sequence: CASSHLDRLKETQYF. Here the CDR3 DNA reads TGCGCCAGCAGCCACTTGGACAGATTAAAAGAGACCCAGTACTTC.

CDR3 protein: CATSRDRGINQPQHF. For the CDR3, the DNA is TGTGCCACCAGCAGAGACAGGGGGATCAATCAGCCCCAGCATTTT. This rearrangement joins TRBV15 to TRBJ1-5; 7 bases are shared with TRBD1. The V segment lost 0 bases and the J segment 3 bases; nucleotides outside the gene matches: 2. The CDR3 loop spans 15 amino acids. Germline V gives CDR1 LNHNV, CDR2 YYDKDF (reference sequence).

This chain connects TRBV2 to TRBJ2-3, with D possibly matching TRBD1 (5 bases). Trimming removed 2 bases from V and 0 bases from J, with 9 bases in between. This CDR3 is 15 amino acids long. Germline V gene data show CDR1 as SNHLY and CDR2 as FYNNEI. The CDR3 DNA sequence: TGTGCCAGCAGTGAATGGGGCGCTAGCACAGATACGCAGTATTTT. Amino acid sequence: CASSEWGASTDTQYF. Supplemented by reference TRBV2 and TRBJ2-3, the full variable domain reads EPEVTQTPSHQVTQMGQEVILRCVPISNHLYFYWYRQILGQKVEFLVSFYNNEISEKSEIFDDQFSVERPDGSNFTLKIRSTKLEDSAMYFCASSEWGASTDTQYFGPGTRLTVL.

The gene calls are TRBV5-8 and TRBJ2-1, with 10 bases aligning to TRBD2. CDR1 is SGHTS, CDR2 YDEGEE, per germline. V lost 0 bases to trimming and J lost 6 bases; unmatched junction nucleotides: 9. The CDR3 sequence is 17 residues long. The CDR3 region is CASSLVQLAGARNEQFF. The CDR3 DNA follows: TGTGCCAGCAGCTTGGTTCAGCTAGCGGGAGCGCGCAATGAGCAGTTCTTC.

The rearrangement joins TRBV13 to TRBJ2-1; 12 bases line up with TRBD2. Trimming cost V 5 bases and J 2 bases; bases outside gene matches: 7. CDR1 is PRHDT, CDR2 FYEKMQ, per germline (reference sequence). CDR3 length: 17 amino acids. DNA for the CDR3: TGTGCCAGCAGCCCATGGACTAGCGGGATGACCTACAATGAGCAGTTCTTC. It specifies CASSPWTSGMTYNEQFF.

J is TRBJ1-3 and V is TRBV23-1, with D unresolved. TRBV23-1 is assigned to the ORF class and has an uncertain function. CDR3 length: 16 amino acids. Trimming took 3 bases from V and 4 from J, leaving 16 bases between them. The CDR3 nucleotides are TGCGCCAGCAGTCATCTTCCCTCTTACTTCGGAAACACCATATATTTT. As protein: CASSHLPSYFGNTIYF.

The J gene is TRBJ1-5, the V gene TRBV27, with a possible D match to TRBD1 (6 bases). In germline, CDR1 is MNHEY, CDR2 SMNVEV (reference sequence). Trimming took 8 bases from V and 5 from J, leaving 28 bases between them. The CDR3 consists of 18 residues. CDR3 DNA sequence: TGTGCCAGCTCAAACCGCCGGGGGGCGGGGGGGAGGCATCAGCCCCAGCATTTT. Translation gives CASSNRRGAGGRHQPQHF.

The chain links TRBV7-9 to TRBJ2-5, with unresolved D. Trimming pared 4 bases from V and 5 bases from J, leaving 17 bases between. The CDR3 runs to 15 residues. Germline V lookup: CDR1 SEHNR, CDR2 FQNEAQ (reference sequence). Here the CDR3 reads CASSSTSGFRETQYF. DNA for the CDR3: TGTGCCAGCAGCTCAACCTCCGGGTTTCGGGAGACCCAGTACTTC.

This sequence joins TRBV7-9 and TRBJ2-1, with TRBD2 matching over 12 bases. Germline-derived CDR1 and CDR2 are SEHNR and FQNEAQ (reference sequence). The CDR3 contains 17 residues. Trimming cost V 2 bases and J 7 bases; bases outside gene matches: 9. DNA of the CDR3: TGTGCCAGCAGCTTATACGGACTAGCGGGAAGGGTTAATGAGCAGTTCTTC. Encoded protein: CASSLYGLAGRVNEQFF.

The CDR3 DNA reads TGTGCCAGCAGGGGGCACAGGGGGAGCAATCAGCCCCAGCATTTT. Translation gives CASRGHRGSNQPQHF. The rearrangement uses TRBV2 and TRBJ1-5; 8 bases map to TRBD1. Trimming cost V 6 bases and J 1 base; bases outside gene matches: 5. Germline CDR1 reads SNHLY; CDR2 reads FYNNEI. The CDR3 is 15 residues long.

V gene TRBV6-6 combines with J gene TRBJ2-1, with D possibly matching TRBD1 (5 bases). Germline CDR1 is MNHNY and CDR2 is SVGAGI (reference sequence). There are 12 residues in the CDR3. V lost 4 bases and J 16 bases, leaving 17 bases between the germline ends. In DNA, the CDR3 is TGTGCCAGCAGTTCACAGGAGTTTAGGGCATTCTTC. Its protein product is CASSSQEFRAFF.

The rearrangement uses TRBV30 and TRBJ2-7; D ambiguous. The CDR3 extends over 13 amino acids. Trimming stripped 2 bases from V and 2 bases from J, with 10 bases between. Germline V lookup: CDR1 GTSNPN, CDR2 SVGIG (reference sequence). CDR3 in DNA: TGTGCCTGGAGTCTCTCGGTCGCCTACGAGCAGTACTTC. Translated, it gives CAWSLSVAYEQYF. The complete variable domain, with remaining parts taken from reference TRBV30 and TRBJ2-7, reads SQTIHQWPATLVQPVGSPLSLECTVEGTSNPNLYWYRQAAGRGLQLLFYSVGIGQISSEVPQNLSASRPQDRQFILSSKKLLLSDSGFYLCAWSLSVAYEQYFGPGTRLTVT.